This T cell receptor (beta chain) was documented in a study of blood T cell repertoires in COVID-19. Methods used by the authors: Estimation of nucleated cell counts was performed using reference gene primer amplification. Here immunoSEQ multiplex PCR was the method, and the copy in TCRdb shows in-frame clones only, minus some. That table furnishes V, J and clone size, whereas the DNA furnished D and trimming. The sample consists of 140,000 to 150,000 clones, almost 90% of them appearing once. V trimming: 7 bases; J trimming: 3 bases; junction bases outside the gene matches: 5. Germline V lookup: CDR1 SNHLY, CDR2 FYNNEI. This CDR3 spans 15 amino acids.

Material: peripheral blood. The chain links TRBV2 to TRBJ2-2; TRBD1 aligns across 10 bases. This clonotype originated in a human donor in a cohort sampled during active COVID-19. CDR3 coding DNA: TGTGCCAGCAAGGGACAGGGGTTCGACACCGGGGAGCTGTTTTTT. It yields the protein CASKGQGFDTGELFF.